This T cell receptor beta chain was found in a study of T cells in Graves' hyperthyroidism and ophthalmopathy. V gave up 3 bases and J gave up 1 base; unmatched junction bases: 4. CDR3 length: 16 amino acids. Per the germline V gene, CDR1 is MGHRA and CDR2 is YSYEKL. Broader study findings: A model of 13 V-J features distinguished ophthalmopathy from stable hyperthyroidism.

Diagnosis relied on clinical symptoms, serum thyroxine and TRAb, thyroid ultrasound and orbital computed tomography. The PBMCs were taken from under 12 ml of fresh peripheral blood. The TCR beta CDR3 regions underwent amplification using RNA transcripts as the source. TCR CDR3 regions were first amplified by RT-PCR with HTBI primers. Using its own MiXCR run on the multiplex PCR reads, TCRdb lists one record per CDR3 protein. The sample consists of under 350,000 distinct CDR3 sequences, roughly 18% of them appearing once. This clonotype was counted between two and nine times. Its antigen is not identified.

The sequencing sample was made of blood. The receptor comes from a woman in her 50s with Graves' hyperthyroidism. V usage is TRBV4-1 and J usage is TRBJ2-1; 9 bases line up with TRBD2. CDR3 coding DNA: TGCGCCAGCAGCCAGGTGCTAGCGGGATCCTACAATGAGCAGTTCTTC. Translated: CASSQVLAGSYNEQFF.